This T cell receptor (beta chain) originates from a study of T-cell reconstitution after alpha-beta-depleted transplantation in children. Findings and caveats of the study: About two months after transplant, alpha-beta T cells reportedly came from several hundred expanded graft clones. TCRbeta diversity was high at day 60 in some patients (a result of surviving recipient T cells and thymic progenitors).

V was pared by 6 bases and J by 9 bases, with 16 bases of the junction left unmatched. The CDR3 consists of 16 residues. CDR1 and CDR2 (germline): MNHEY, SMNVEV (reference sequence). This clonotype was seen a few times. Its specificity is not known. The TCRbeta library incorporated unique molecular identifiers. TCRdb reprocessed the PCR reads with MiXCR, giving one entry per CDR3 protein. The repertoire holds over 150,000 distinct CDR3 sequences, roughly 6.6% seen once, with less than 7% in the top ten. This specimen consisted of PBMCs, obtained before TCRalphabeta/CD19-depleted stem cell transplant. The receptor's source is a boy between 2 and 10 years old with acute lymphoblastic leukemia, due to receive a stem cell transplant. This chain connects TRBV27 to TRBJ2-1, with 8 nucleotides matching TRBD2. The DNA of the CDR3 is TGTGCCAGCAGGGGGACTAGTAAGTATTTTCGTCTTGAGCAGTTCTTC. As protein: CASRGTSKYFRLEQFF.